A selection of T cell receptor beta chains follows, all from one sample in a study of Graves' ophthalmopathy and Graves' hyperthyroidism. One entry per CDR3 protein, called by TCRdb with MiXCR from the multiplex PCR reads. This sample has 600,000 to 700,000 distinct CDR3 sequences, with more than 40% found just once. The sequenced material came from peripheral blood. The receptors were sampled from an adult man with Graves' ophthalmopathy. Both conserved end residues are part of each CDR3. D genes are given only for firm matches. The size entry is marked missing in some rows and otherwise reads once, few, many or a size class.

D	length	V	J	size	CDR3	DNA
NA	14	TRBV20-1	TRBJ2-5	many	CSARDQINRGTQYF	TGCAGTGCTAGAGATCAAATAAACCGTGGGACCCAGTACTTC
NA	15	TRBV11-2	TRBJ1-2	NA	CASSPDDGGFYGYTF	TGCGCCAGCAGCCCCGATGATGGGGGCTTCTATGGCTACACCTTC
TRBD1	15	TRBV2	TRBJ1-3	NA	CASSDSTGAGNTIYF	TGTGCCAGCAGTGACTCGACAGGGGCTGGAAACACCATATATTTT
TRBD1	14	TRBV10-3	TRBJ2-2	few	CAISRQGDTGELFF	TGTGCCATCAGTAGACAGGGTGACACCGGGGAGCTGTTTTTT
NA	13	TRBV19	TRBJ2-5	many	CATRLASQETQYF	TGTGCCACCCGTCTAGCTAGCCAAGAGACCCAGTACTTC
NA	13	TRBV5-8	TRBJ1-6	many	CASSWAVNSPLHF	TGTGCCAGCAGCTGGGCGGTCAATTCACCCCTCCACTTT
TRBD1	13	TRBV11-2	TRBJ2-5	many	CASARTGRETQYF	TGTGCCAGCGCCCGGACAGGGAGGGAGACCCAGTACTTC
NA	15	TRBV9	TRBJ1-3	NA	CTSSSGTSGGNTIYF	TGCACCAGCAGCTCAGGGACATCGGGTGGAAACACCATATATTTT
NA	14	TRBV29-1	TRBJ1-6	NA	CSYSGDYSNSPLHF	TGCAGTTACTCGGGGGATTACAGTAATTCACCCCTCCACTTT
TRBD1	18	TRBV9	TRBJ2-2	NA	CASSPPYGQGQNTGELFF	TGTGCCAGCAGCCCCCCCTACGGACAGGGGCAGAACACCGGGGAGCTGTTTTTT
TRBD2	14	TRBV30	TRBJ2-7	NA	CACPREGADYEQYF	TGTGCCTGCCCTAGGGAGGGCGCCGACTACGAGCAGTACTTC
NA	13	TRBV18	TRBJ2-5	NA	CASSTGEEETQYF	TGTGCCAGCAGCACAGGGGAGGAAGAGACCCAGTACTTC
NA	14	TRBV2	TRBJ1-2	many	CASSETDGDYGYTF	TGTGCCAGCAGTGAGACTGACGGGGACTATGGCTACACCTTC
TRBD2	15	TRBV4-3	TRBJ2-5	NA	CASSQSGGAGGTQYF	TGCGCCAGCAGCCAGAGCGGGGGGGCCGGCGGGACCCAGTACTTC
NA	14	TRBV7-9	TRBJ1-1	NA	CASSLITGHTGAFF	TGTGCCAGCAGCTTAATTACGGGACACACTGGAGCCTTCTTT
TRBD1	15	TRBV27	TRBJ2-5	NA	CASSLSTGAGETQYF	TGTGCCAGCAGTTTATCGACAGGGGCTGGGGAGACCCAGTACTTC
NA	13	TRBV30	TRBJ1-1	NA	CAWSVTANTEAFF	TGTGCCTGGAGTGTGACGGCGAACACTGAAGCTTTCTTT
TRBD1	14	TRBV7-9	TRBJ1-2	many	CASSLVGTDYGYTF	TGTGCCAGCAGCTTAGTCGGGACAGACTATGGCTACACCTTC
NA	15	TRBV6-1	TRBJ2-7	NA	CASSPLRDGPYEQYF	TGTGCCAGCAGCCCCCTCCGGGATGGCCCCTACGAGCAGTACTTC
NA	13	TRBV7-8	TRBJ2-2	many	CASTPGRAGELFF	TGTGCCAGCACCCCAGGTCGGGCCGGGGAGCTGTTTTTT
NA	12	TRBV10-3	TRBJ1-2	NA	CAISGQLYGYTF	TGTGCCATCAGTGGGCAGCTCTATGGCTACACCTTC
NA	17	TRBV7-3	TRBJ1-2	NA	CASSLNGGQGSSYGYTF	TGTGCCAGCAGCTTAAATGGAGGGCAGGGTTCTTCCTATGGCTACACCTTC
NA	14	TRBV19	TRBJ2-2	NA	CASRRATHTGELFF	TGTGCCAGTAGAAGGGCCACACATACCGGGGAGCTGTTTTTT
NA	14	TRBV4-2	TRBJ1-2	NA	CASSQDWEIYGYTF	TGTGCCAGCAGCCAAGATTGGGAGATCTATGGCTACACCTTC
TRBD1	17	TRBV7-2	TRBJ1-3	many	CASSLVAPGGPGNTIYF	TGTGCCAGCAGCTTAGTTGCCCCAGGGGGCCCTGGAAACACCATATATTTT
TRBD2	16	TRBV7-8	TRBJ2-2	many	CASSLLSGGNTGELFF	TGTGCCAGCAGCTTACTCAGCGGGGGAAACACCGGGGAGCTGTTTTTT
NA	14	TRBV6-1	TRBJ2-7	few	CASSVRVLLYEQYF	TGTGCCAGCAGCGTCCGGGTCTTACTCTACGAGCAGTACTTC
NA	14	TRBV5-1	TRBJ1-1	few	CASSFGLGNTEAFF	TGCGCCAGCAGCTTTGGGCTTGGGAACACTGAAGCTTTCTTT
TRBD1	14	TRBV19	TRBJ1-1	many	CASSMTGWNTEAFF	TGTGCCAGTAGTATGACAGGGTGGAACACTGAAGCTTTCTTT
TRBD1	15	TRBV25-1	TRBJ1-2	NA	CATSGEQGIIGGYTF	TGTGCCACCAGCGGGGAACAGGGGATAATTGGCGGCTACACCTTC
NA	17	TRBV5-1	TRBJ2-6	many	CASSLATAHSGANVLTF	TGCGCCAGCAGCTTGGCGACAGCTCACTCTGGGGCCAACGTCCTGACTTTC
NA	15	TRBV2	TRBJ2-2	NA	CASSEIGLNTGELFF	TGTGCCAGCAGTGAAATAGGGTTAAACACCGGGGAGCTGTTTTTT
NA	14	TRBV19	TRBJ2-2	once	CASMVAFNTGELFF	TGTGCCAGTATGGTAGCTTTCAACACCGGGGAGCTGTTTTTT
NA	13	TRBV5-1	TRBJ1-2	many	CASSLSRGDGYTF	TGCGCCAGCAGCTTGTCCAGGGGCGATGGCTACACCTTC
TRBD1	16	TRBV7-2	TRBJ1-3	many	CASSKTGVGSGNTIYF	TGTGCCAGCAGCAAGACAGGGGTCGGCTCTGGAAACACCATATATTTT
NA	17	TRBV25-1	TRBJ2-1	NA	CASSFRVGGVYYNEQFF	TGTGCCAGCAGTTTTAGAGTCGGTGGGGTCTACTACAATGAGCAGTTCTTC
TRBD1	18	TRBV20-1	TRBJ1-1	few	CSAPGTGLTLRTNTEAFF	TGCAGTGCCCCCGGGACAGGGTTGACATTGAGGACGAACACTGAAGCTTTCTTT
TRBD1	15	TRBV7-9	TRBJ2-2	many	CASSPTGVGTGELFF	TGTGCCAGCAGCCCAACAGGGGTAGGCACCGGGGAGCTGTTTTTT
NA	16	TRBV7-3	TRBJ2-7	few	CASSQDRPEDPYEQYF	TGCGCCAGCAGCCAAGATCGGCCAGAAGATCCCTACGAGCAGTACTTC
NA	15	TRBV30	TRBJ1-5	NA	CAWSPGSVNNQPQHF	TGTGCCTGGAGTCCGGGGTCCGTGAACAATCAGCCCCAGCATTTT
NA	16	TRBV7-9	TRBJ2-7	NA	CASSFLEGSSSYEQYF	TGTGCCAGCAGCTTTCTGGAGGGGTCCTCCTCCTACGAGCAGTACTTC
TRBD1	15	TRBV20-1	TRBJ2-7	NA	CSARDQDRTGSEQYF	TGCAGTGCTAGAGATCAGGACAGGACAGGGTCCGAGCAGTACTTC
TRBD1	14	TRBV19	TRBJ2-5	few	CASSTQGARETQYF	TGTGCCAGTAGTACGCAGGGGGCGCGGGAGACCCAGTACTTC
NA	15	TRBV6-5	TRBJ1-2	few	CASSLTGTSNYGYTF	TGTGCCAGCAGTTTAACCGGGACATCCAACTATGGCTACACCTTC
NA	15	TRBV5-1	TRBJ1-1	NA	CASSLAGAAGTEAFF	TGCGCCAGCAGCTTGGCGGGGGCAGCGGGGACTGAAGCTTTCTTT
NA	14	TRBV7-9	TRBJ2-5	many	CASSLQGITETQYF	TGTGCCAGCAGCTTACAGGGGATCACGGAGACCCAGTACTTC
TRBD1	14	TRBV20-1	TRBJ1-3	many	CSARGTGYPNTIYF	TGCAGTGCTAGAGGGACAGGGTATCCGAACACCATATATTTT
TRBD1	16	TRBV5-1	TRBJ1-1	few	CASSTRTGGFLTEAFF	TGCGCCAGCAGCACCCGGACAGGAGGGTTTCTAACTGAAGCTTTCTTT